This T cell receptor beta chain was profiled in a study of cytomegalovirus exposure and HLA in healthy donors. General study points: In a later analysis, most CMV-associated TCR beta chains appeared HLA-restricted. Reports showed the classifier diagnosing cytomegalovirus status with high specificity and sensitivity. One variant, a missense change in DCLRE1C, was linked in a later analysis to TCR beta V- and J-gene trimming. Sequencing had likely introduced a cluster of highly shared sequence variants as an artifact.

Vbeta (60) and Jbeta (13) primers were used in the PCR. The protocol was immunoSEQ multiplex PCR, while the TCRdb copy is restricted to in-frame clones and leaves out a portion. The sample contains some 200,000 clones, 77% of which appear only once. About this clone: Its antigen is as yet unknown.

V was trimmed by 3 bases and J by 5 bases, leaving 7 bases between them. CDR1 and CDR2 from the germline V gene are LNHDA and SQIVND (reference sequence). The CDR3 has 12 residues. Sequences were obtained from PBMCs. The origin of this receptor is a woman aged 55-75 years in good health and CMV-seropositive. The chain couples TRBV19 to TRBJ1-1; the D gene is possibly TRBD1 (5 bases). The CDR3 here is CASSIRVTEAFF. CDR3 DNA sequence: TGTGCCAGTAGTATCAGGGTAACTGAAGCTTTCTTT.